The clone carrying this T cell receptor beta chain has only a few counts. Its antigen remains unknown. This CDR3 has 16 amino acids. V shed 3 bases and J shed 0 bases, with 13 bases lying between them. Germline V lookup: CDR1 SEHNR, CDR2 FQNEAQ (reference sequence). This sample was taken from a study of beta chain features in type 1 diabetes. General study points: For Type 1 diabetes patients, all four CD4+ subsets carried TCRB CDR3s that were moderately but significantly shorter.

All of the isolated RNA was reverse transcribed, so expressed TCRB transcripts were sequenced. Profiled with immunoSEQ multiplex PCR; TCRdb holds only in-frame clones, not every one. The sample has roughly 450,000 clones; roughly 11% are singletons. Material for sequencing was naive CD4+ T cells from blood. J is TRBJ2-3 and V is TRBV7-9; no definite D call. The source is a woman aged 18-35 years in good health. In DNA form, the CDR3 reads TGTGCCAGCAGCTTCCGCAGCACCCTTAGCACAGATACGCAGTATTTT. Protein: CASSFRSTLSTDTQYF.